Presented here are 2 T cell receptor beta chains from one specimen sequenced in a study of PD-1 blockade in classical Hodgkin lymphoma (dated by TCRdb to the early 2020s). The library was prepared using the immunoSEQ multiplex PCR assay. TCRdb carries this immuneACCESS record with in-frame sequences only. Its versions omit some clonotypes, under half of them owing to an unresolved V gene in the studies checked, with the rest unexplained. The sample has around 66,000 clones on record, approximately 90% of them singletons. Around 16% of the sample is held by the ten biggest clonotypes. This specimen's time point label, per the study, means: cycle 1 day 1 (C1D1), immediately before nivolumab initiation. Relapse after autologous stem cell transplantation had occurred in all trial patients, and cohorts A, B and C were distinguished by prior brentuximab vedotin exposure. The source material was peripheral blood mononuclear cells (PBMCs), sampled at baseline. The receptor source for this set is a human donor with classical Hodgkin lymphoma.

The chain carries TRBV5-1 and TRBJ2-7; 7 bases agree with TRBD1. V was pared by 2 bases and J by 3 bases, with 2 bases of the junction left unmatched. This CDR3 spans 13 amino acids. From germline, CDR1 is SGHRS and CDR2 YFSETQ. CDR3 loop: CASSFGQDYEQYF. Here the CDR3 DNA reads TGCGCCAGCAGCTTTGGACAGGACTACGAGCAGTACTTC.

This sequence joins TRBV4-1 and TRBJ1-5; TRBD1 agrees at 7 bases. CDR1 is MGHRA and CDR2 is YSYEKL in the germline V gene. The trim removed 4 bases at V and 9 bases at J, leaving 9 bases unmatched. The CDR3 has 14 residues. The CDR3 region has the DNA TGCGCCAGCAGCCCCACAGGGGTATTGGGGCCCCAGCATTTT. Amino acids: CASSPTGVLGPQHF.